These T cell receptor beta chains were read from a single sample in a study of T-cell memory formation after mild COVID-19. Each CDR3 protein is one row after TCRdb ran MiXCR on the 5' RACE reads. The repertoire has some 450,000 distinct CDR3 sequences, 20% of them found once; the top ten carry around 8.4%. Material: PBMCs or a T cell subset sorted from them (not recorded which). The receptors derive from an adult woman who had mild COVID-19 (a few samples of this study predate the infection). Cell type and time point are not known. CDR3s include the opening cysteine and the closing phenylalanine or tryptophan. The D gene is left open where the match is weak. Size is stated for part of the rows, as once, few or many counts, or as a class when the clone is expanded.

TRBJ2-4,NA,NA,TRBV5-4,TGTGCCAGCAGCTTCCAGACAGGAGGTGGGAACATTCAGTACTTC,CASSFQTGGGNIQYF
TRBJ2-1,NA,NA,TRBV6-5,TGTGCCAGCAGTTACTCTCGGGACCCTGAGCCCTACTCCTACAATGAGCAGTTCTTC,CASSYSRDPEPYSYNEQFF
TRBJ2-3,few,TRBD2,TRBV6-6,TGTGCCAGCACCTACGGGAGGATGAGGGGTACGCAGTATTTT,CASTYGRMRGTQYF
TRBJ1-1,NA,NA,TRBV6-2/TRBV6-3,TGTGCCAGCAGTTACGTCGGCCCTGAAGCTTTCTTT,CASSYVGPEAFF
TRBJ1-2,NA,NA,TRBV21-1,TGTGCCAGCAGCAAAGTGAACTATCGGGACGGACTATCTAACTATGGCTACACCTTC,CASSKVNYRDGLSNYGYTF
TRBJ2-7,NA,NA,TRBV7-9,TGTGCCAGCAGCTTAGGCGAGGGGTTCCAGTACTTC,CASSLGEGFQYF
TRBJ2-5,NA,NA,TRBV15,TGTGCCACCAGCAGAGCCTTTGGTACGCAAGAGACCCAGTACTTC,CATSRAFGTQETQYF
TRBJ2-1,NA,TRBD2,TRBV13,TGTGCCAGCAGCTCCTTACCGAGTTTCTCTAGCGGGGGGGCCTACAATGAGCAGTTCTTC,CASSSLPSFSSGGAYNEQFF
TRBJ1-5,NA,NA,TRBV12-3/TRBV12-4,TGTGCCAGCAGTCCGCGCTTGCTTAGCAATCAGCCCCAGCATTTT,CASSPRLLSNQPQHF
TRBJ1-1,NA,TRBD1,TRBV5-1,TGCGCCAGCAGCTGGGACAGTATAAACGCTGAAGCTTTCTTT,CASSWDSINAEAFF